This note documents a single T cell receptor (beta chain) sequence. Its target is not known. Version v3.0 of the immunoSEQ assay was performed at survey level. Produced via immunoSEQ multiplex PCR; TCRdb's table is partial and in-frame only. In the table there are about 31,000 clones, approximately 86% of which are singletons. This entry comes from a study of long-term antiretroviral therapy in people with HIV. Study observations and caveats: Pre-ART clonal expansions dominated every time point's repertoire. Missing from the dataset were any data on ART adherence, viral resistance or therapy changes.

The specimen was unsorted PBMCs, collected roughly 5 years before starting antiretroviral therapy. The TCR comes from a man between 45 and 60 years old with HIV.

DNA of the CDR3: TGTGCCAGCAGTTTGTTGGCCACTACCGGGGAGCTGTTTTTT. This gives the protein CASSLLATTGELFF. The genes are TRBV28 and TRBJ2-2; no definite D call. CDR3 length: 14 residues. Germline V gives CDR1 MDHEN, CDR2 SYDVKM. V was pared by 3 bases and J by 5 bases, with 10 bases between.